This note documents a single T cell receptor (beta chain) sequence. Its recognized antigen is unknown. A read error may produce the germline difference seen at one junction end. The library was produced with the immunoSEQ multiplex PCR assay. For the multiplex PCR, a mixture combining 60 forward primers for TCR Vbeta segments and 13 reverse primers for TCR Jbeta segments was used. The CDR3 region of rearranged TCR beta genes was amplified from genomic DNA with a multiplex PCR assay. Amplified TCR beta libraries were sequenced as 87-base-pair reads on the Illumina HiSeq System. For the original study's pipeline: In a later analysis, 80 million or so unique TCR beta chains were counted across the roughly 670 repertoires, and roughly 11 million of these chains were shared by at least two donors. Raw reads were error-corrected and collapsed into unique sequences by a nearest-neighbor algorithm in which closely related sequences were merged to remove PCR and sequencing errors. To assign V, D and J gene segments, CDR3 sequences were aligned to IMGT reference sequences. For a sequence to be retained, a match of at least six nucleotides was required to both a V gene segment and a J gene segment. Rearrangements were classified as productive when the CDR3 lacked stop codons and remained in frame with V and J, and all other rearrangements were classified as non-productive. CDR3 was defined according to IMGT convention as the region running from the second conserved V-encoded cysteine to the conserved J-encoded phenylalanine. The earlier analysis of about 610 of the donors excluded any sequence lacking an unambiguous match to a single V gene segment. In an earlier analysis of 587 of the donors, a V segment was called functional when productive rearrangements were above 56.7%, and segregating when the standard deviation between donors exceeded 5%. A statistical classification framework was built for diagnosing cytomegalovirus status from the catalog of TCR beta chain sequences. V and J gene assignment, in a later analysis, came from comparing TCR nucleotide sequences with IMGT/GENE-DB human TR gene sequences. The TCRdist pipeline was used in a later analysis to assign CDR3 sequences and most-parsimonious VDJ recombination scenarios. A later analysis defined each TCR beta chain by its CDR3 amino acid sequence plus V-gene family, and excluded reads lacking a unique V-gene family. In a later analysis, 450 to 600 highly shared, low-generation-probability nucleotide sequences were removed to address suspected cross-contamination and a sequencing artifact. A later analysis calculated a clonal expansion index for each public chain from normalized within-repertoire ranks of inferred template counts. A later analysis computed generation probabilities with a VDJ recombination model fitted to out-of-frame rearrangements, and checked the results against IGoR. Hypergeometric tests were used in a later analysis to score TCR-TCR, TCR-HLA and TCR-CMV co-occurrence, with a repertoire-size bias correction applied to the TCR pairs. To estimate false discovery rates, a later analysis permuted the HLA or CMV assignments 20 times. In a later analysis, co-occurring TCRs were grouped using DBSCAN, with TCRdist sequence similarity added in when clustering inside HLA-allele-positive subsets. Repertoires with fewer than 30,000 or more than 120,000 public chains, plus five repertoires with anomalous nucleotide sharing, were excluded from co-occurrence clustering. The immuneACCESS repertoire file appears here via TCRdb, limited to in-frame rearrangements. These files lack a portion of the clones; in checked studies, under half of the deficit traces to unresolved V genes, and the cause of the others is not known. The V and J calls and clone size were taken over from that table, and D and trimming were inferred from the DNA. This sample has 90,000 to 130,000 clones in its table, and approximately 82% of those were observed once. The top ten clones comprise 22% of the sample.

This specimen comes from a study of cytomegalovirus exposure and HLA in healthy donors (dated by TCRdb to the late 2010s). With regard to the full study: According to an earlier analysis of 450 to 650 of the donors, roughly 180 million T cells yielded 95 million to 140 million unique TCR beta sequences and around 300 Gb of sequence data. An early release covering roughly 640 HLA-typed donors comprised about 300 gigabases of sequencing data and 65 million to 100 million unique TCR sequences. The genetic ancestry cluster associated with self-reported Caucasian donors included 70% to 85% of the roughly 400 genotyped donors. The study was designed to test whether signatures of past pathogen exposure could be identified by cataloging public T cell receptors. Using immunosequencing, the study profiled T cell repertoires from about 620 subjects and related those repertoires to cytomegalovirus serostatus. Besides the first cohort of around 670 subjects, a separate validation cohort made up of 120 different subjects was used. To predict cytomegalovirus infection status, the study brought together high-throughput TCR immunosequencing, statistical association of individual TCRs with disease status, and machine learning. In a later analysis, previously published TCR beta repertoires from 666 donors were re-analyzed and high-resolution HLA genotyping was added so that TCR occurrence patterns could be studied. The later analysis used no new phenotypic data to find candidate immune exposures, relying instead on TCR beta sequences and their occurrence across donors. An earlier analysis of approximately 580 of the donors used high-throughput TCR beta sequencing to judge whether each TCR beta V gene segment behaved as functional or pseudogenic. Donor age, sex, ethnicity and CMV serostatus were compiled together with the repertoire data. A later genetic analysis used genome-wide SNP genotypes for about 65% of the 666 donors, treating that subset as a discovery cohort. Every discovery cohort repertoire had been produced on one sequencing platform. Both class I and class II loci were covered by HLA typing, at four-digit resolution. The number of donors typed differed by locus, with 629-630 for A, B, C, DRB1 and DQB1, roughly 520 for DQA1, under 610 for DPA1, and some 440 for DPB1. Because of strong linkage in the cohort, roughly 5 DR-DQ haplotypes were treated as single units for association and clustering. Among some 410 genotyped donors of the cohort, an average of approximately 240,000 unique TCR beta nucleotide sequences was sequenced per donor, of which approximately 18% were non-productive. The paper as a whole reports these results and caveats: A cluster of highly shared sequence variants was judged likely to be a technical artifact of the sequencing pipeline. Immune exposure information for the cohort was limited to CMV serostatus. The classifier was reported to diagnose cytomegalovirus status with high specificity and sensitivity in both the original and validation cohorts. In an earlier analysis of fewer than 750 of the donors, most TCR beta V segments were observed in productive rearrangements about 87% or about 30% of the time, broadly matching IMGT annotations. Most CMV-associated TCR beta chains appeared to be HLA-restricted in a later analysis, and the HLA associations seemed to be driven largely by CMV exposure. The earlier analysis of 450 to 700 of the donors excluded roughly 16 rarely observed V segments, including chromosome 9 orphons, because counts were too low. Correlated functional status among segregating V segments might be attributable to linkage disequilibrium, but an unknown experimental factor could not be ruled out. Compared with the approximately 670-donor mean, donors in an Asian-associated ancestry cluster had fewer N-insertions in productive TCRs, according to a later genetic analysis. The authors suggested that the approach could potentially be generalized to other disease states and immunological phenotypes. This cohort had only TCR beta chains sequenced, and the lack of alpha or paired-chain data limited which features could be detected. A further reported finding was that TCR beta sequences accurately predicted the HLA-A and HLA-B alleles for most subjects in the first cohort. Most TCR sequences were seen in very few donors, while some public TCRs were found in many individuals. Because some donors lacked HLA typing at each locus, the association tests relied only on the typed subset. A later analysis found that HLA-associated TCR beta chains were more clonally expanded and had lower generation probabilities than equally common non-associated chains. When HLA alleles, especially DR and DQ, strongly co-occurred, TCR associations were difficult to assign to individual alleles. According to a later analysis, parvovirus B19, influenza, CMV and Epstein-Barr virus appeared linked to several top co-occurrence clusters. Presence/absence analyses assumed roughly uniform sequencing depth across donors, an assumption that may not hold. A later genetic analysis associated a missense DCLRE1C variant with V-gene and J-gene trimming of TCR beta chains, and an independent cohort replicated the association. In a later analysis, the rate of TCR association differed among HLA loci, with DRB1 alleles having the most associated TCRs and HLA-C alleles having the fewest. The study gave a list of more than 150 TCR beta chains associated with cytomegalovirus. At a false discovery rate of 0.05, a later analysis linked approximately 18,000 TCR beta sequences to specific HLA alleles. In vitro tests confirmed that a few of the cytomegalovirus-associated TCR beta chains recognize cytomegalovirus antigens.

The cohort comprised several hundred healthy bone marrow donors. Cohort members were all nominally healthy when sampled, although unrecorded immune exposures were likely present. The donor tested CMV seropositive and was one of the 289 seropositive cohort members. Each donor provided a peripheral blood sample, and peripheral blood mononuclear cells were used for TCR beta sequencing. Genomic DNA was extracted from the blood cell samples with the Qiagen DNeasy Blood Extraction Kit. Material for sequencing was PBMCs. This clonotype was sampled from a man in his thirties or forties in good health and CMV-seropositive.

The nucleotide sequence is TGTTCCAGCAGCTTAGCGGGACGGGAGGGAGGCTACACCTTC. The resulting protein is CSSSLAGREGGYTF. In this chain, TRBV7-9 is recombined with TRBJ1-2; the D gene is perhaps TRBD1, on 5 matching bases. The germline V gene (reference sequence) yields SEHNR for CDR1 and FQNEAQ for CDR2. Spanning cysteine to phenylalanine, the CDR3 consists of 14 amino acids. Here the CDR3 DNA is all that survives: 42 bases in frame from base 1.